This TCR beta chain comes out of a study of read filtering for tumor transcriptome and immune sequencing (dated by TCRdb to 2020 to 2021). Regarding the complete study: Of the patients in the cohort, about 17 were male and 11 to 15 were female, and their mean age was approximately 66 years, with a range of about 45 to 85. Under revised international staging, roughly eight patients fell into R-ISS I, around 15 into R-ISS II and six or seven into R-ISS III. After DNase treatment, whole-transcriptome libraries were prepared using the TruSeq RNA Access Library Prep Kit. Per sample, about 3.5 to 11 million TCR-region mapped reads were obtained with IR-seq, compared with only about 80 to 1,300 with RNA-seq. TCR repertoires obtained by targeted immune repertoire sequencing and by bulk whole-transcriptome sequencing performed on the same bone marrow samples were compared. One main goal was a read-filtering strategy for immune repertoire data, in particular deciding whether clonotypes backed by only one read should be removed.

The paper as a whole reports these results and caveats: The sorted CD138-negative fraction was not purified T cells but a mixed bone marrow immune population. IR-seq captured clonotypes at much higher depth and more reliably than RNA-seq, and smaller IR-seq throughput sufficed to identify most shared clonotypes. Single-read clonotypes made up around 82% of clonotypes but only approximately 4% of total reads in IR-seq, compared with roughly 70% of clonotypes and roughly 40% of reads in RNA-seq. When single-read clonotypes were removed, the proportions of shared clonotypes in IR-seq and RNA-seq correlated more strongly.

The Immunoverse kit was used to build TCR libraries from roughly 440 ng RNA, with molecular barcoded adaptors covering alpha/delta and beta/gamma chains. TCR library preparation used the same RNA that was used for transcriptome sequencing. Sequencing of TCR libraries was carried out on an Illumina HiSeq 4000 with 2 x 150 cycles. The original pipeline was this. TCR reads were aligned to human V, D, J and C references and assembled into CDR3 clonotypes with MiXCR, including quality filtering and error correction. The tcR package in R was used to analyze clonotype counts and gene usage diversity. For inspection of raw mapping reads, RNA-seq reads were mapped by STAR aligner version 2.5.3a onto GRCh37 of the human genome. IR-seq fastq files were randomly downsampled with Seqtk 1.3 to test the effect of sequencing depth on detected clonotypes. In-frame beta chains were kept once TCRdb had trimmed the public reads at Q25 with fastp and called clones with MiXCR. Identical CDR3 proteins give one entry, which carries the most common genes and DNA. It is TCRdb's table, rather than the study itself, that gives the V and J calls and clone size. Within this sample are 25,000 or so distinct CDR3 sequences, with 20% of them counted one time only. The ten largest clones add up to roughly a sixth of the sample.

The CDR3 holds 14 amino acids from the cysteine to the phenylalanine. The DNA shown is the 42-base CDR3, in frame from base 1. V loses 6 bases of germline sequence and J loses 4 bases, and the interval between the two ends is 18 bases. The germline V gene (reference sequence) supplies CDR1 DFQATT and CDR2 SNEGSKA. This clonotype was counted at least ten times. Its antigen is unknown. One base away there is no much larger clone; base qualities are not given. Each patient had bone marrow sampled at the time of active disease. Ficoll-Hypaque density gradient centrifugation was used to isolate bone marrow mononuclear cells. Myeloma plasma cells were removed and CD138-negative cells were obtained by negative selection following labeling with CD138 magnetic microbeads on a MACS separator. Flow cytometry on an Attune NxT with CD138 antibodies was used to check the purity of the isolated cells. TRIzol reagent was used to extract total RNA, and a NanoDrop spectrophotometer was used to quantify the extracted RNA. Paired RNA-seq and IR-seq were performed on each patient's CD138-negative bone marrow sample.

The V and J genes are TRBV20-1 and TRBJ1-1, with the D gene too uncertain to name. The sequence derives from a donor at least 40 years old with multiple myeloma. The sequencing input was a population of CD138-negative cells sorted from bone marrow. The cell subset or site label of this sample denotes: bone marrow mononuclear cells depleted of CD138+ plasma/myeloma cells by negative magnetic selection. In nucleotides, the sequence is TGCAGTGCCCCGAACCGTGCCCGAACCACTGAAGCTTTCTTT. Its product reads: CSAPNRARTTEAFF.